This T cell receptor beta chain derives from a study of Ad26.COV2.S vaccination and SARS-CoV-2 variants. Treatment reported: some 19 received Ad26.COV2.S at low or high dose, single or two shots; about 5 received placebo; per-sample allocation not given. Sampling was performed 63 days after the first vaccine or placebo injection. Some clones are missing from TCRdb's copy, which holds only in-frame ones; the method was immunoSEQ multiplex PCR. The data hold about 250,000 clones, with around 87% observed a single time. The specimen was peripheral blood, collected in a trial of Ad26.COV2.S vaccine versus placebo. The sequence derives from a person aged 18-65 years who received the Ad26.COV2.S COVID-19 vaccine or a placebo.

The CDR3 region is CASSPPILPGQTPFTGANVLTF. CDR3 nucleotides: TGTGCCAGCAGCCCCCCGATCCTTCCGGGACAGACCCCTTTCACTGGGGCCAACGTCCTGACTTTC. This sequence joins TRBV3-1 (or the pseudogene TRBV3-2) and TRBJ2-6, with 7 positions matching TRBD1. The CDR3 has 22 amino acids. Losses at the gene ends were 4 bases for V and 2 bases for J; bases not matched to a gene: 23. Per the germline V gene, CDR1 is LGHDT and CDR2 is YNNKEL (reference sequence).